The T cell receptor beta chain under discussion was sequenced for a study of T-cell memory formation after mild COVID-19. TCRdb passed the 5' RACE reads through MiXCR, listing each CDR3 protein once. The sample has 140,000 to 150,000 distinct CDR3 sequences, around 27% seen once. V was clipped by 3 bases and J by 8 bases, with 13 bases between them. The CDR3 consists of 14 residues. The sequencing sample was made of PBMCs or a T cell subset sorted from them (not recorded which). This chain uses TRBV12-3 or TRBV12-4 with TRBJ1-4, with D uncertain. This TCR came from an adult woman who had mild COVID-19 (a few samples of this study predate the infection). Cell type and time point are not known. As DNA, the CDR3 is TGTGCCAGCAGTTTCTCAGGAAGGGAGGAAAAACTGTTTTTT. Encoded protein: CASSFSGREEKLFF.